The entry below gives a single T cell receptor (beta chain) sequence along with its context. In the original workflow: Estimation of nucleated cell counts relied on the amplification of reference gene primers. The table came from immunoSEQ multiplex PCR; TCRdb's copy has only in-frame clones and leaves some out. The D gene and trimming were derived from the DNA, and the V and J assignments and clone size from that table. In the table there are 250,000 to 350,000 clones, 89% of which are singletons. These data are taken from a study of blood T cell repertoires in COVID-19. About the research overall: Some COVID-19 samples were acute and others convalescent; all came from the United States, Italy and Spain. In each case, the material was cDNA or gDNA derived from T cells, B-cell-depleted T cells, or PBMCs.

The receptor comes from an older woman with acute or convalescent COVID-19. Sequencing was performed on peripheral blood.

The chain's CDR3 is CASSKDSRSSYNEQFF. The CDR3 DNA follows: TGTGCCAGCAGCAAAGATTCACGGAGCTCCTACAATGAGCAGTTCTTC. V and J are TRBV21-1 and TRBJ2-1; the table names TRBD2, a call not compared with the DNA. TRBV21-1 is marked as a pseudogene. The CDR3 covers 16 residues.